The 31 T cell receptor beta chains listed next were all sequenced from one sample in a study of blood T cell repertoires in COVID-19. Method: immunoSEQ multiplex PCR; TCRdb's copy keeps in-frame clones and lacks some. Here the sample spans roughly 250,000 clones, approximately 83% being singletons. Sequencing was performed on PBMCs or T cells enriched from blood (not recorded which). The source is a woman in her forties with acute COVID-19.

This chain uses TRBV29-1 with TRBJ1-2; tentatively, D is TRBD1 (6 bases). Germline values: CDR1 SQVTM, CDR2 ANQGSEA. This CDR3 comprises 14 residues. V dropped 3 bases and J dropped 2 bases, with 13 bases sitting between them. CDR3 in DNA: TGCAGCGTTGAGCACGGGACACTGAACTATGGCTACACCTTC. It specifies CSVEHGTLNYGYTF.

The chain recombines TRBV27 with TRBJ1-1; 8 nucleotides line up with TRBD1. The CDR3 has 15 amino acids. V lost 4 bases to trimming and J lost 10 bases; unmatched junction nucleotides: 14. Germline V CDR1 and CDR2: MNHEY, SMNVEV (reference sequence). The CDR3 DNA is TGTGCCAGCAGTTCCCTGGCAGGGGGCACGATTAGAGCTTTCTTT. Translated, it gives CASSSLAGGTIRAFF.

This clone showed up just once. CDR3 protein: CASGPDRNQPQHF. CDR3 DNA sequence: TGTGCTAGTGGACCCGACAGAAATCAGCCCCAGCATTTT. This chain connects TRBV12-5 to TRBJ1-5, with D possibly matching TRBD1 (5 bases). The V gene's germline CDR1 is LGHNT and CDR2 FRNRAP. The CDR3 totals 13 residues. V was trimmed by 6 bases and J by 4 bases, leaving 10 bases between them. Full variable domain (missing parts from reference TRBV12-5 and TRBJ1-5): DARVTQTPRHKVTEMGQEVTMRCQPILGHNTVFWYRQTMMQGLELLAYFRNRAPLDDSGMPKDRFSAEMPDATLATLKIQPSEPRDSAVYFCASGPDRNQPQHFGDGTRLSIL.

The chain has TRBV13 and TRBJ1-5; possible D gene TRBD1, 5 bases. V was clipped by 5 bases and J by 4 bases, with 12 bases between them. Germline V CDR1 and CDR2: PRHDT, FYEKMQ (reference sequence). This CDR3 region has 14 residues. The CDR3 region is CASSHGTPNQPQHF. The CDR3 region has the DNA TGTGCCAGCAGCCACGGGACTCCGAATCAGCCCCAGCATTTT.

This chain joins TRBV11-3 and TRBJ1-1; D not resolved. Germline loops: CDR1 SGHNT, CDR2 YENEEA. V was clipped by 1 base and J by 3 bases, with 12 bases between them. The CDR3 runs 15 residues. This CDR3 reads CASSLGLSGDTEAFF. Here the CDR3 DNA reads TGTGCCAGCAGCTTAGGTCTCTCCGGAGACACTGAAGCTTTCTTT.

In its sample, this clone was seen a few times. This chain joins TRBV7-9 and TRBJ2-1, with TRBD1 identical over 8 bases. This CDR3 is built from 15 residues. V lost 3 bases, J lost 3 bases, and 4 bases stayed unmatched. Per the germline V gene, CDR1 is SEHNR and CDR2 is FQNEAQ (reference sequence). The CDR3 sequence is CASSFKGQDYNEQFF. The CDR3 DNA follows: TGTGCCAGCAGCTTTAAGGGACAGGACTACAATGAGCAGTTCTTC. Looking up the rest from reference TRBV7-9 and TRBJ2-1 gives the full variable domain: DTGVSQNPRHKITKRGQNVTFRCDPISEHNRLYWYRQTLGQGPEFLTYFQNEAQLEKSRLLSDRFSAERPKGSFSTLEIQRTEQGDSAMYLCASSFKGQDYNEQFFGPGTRLTVL.

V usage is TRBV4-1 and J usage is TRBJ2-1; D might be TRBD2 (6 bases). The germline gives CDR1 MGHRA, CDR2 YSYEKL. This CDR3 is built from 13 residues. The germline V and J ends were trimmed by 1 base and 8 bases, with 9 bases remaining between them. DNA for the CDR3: TGCGCCAGCAGCCAAGCGGAGGGAGATGAGCAGTTCTTC. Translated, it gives CASSQAEGDEQFF.

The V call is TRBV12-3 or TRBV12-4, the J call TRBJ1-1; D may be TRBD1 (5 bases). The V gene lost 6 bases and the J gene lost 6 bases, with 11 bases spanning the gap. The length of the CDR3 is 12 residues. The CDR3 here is CASRLGGAEAFF. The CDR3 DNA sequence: TGTGCCAGCAGGCTGGGGGGAGCTGAAGCTTTCTTT.

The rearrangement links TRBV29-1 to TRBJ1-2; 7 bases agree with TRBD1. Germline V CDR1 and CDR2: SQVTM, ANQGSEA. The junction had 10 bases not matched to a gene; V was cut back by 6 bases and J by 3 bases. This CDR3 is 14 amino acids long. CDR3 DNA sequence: TGCAGCGTGATGGCCCCGGACAGGCACTATGGCTACACCTTC. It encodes CSVMAPDRHYGYTF.

DNA for the CDR3: TGTGCCAGTAGTATCTGGAGGGAGGGCCATTACGAGCAGTACTTC. Translated: CASSIWREGHYEQYF. This chain joins TRBV19 and TRBJ2-7; TRBD2 matches at 7 bases. Per germline, CDR1 LNHDA and CDR2 SQIVND (reference sequence). V gave up 3 bases and J gave up 4 bases; unmatched junction bases: 9. This CDR3 contains 15 residues.

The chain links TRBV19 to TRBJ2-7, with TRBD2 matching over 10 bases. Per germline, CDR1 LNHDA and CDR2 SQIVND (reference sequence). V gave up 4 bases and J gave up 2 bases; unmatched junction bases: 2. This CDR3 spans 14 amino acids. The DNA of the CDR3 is TGTGCCAGTAGTAGGCTAGCGGGAGCCTACGAGCAGTACTTC. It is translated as CASSRLAGAYEQYF.

DNA of the CDR3: TGTGCCAGCAGTTACGGGTCGGGGGAGGCAGATACGCAGTATTTT. This codes for CASSYGSGEADTQYF. The V gene is TRBV6-2 or TRBV6-3, the J gene TRBJ2-3; the D gene is possibly TRBD2 (6 bases). Trimming cost V 2 bases and J 4 bases, with 13 bases left between them. The CDR3 length is 15 residues. The germline V gene has CDR1 MNHEY and CDR2 SVGEGT.

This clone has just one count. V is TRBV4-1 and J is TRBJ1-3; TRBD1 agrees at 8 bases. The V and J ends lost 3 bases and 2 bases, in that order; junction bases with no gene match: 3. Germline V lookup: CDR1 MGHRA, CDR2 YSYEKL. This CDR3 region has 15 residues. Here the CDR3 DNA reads TGCGCCAGCAGCCAGACAGGGGCCCCTGGAAACACCATATATTTT. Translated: CASSQTGAPGNTIYF.

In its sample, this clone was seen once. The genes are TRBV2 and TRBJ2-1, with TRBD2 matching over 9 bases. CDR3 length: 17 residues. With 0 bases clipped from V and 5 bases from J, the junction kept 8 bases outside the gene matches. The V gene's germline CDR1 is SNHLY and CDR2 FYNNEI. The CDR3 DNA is TGTGCCAGCAGTGAAGCGCACCTAGCGGGAACAGACAATGAGCAGTTCTTC. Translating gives CASSEAHLAGTDNEQFF.

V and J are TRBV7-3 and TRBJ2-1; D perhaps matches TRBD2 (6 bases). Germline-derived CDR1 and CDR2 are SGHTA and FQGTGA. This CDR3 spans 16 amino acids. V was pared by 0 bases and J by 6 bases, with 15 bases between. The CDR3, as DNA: TGTGCCAGCAGCTTAACGCGGGATCTCCGACGCAATGAGCAGTTCTTC. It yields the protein CASSLTRDLRRNEQFF.

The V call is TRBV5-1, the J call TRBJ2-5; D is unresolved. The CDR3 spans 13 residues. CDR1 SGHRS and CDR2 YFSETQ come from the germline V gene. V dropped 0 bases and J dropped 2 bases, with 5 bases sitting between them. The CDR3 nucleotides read TGCGCCAGCAGCTTGGTAATTCAAGAGACCCAGTACTTC. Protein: CASSLVIQETQYF.

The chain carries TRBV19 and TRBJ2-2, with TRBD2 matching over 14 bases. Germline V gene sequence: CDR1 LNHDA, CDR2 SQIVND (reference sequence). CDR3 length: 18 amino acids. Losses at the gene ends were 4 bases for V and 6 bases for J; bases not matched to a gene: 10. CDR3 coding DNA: TGTGCCAGTAGTACCACCGGGACTAGCGGGAGATGGGCCGGGGAGCTGTTTTTT. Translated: CASSTTGTSGRWAGELFF.

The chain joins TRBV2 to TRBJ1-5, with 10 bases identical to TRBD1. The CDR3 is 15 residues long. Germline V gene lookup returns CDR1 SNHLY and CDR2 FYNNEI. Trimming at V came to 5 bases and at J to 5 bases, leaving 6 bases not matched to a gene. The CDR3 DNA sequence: TGTGCCAGCAGTAGGGGGACAGGGGAACATCAGCCCCAGCATTTT. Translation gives CASSRGTGEHQPQHF.

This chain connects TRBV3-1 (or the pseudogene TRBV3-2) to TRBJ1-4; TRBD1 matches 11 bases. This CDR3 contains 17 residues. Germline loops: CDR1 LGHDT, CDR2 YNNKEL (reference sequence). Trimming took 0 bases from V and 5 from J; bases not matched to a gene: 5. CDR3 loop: CASSQETRTGGNEKLFF. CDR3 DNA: TGTGCCAGCAGCCAAGAGACCCGGACAGGGGGCAATGAAAAACTGTTTTTT.

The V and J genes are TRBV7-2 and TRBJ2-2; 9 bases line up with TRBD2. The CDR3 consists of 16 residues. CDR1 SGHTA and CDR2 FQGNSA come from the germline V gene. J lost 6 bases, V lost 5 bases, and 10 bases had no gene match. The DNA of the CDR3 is TGTGCCAGCAGCCGGGACGGACTAGCGAGGGCCGGGGAGCTGTTTTTT. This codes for CASSRDGLARAGELFF.

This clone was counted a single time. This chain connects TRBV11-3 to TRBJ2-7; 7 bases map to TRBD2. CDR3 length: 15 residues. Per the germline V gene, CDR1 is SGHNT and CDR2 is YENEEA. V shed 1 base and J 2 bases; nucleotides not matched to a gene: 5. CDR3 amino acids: CASSLAGGTTYEQYF. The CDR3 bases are TGTGCCAGCAGCTTAGCGGGAGGCACAACCTACGAGCAGTACTTC.

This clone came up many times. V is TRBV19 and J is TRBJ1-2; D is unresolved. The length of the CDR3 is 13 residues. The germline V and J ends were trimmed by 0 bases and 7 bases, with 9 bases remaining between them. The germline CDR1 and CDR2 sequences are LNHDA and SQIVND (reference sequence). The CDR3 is CASSIDSEIGYTF. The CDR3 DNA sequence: TGTGCCAGTAGTATAGATTCTGAGATTGGCTACACCTTC.

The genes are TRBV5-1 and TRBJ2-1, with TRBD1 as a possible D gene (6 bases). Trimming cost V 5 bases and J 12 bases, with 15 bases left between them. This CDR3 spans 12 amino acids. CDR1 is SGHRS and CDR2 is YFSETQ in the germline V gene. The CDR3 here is CASRSSGTRQFF. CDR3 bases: TGCGCCAGCAGGTCATCCGGGACAAGGCAGTTCTTC.

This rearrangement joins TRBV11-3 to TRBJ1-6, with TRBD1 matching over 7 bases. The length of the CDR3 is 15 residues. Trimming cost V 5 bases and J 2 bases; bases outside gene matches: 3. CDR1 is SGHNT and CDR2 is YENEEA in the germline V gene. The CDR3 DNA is TGTGCCAGCAGCCCGACAGGGACCTATAATTCACCCCTCCACTTT. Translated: CASSPTGTYNSPLHF.

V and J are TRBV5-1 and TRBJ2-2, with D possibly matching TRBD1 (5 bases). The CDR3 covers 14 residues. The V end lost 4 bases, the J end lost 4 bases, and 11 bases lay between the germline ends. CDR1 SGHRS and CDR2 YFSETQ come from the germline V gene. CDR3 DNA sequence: TGCGCCAGCAGCAAAGACAGTGTCACCGGGGAGCTGTTTTTT. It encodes CASSKDSVTGELFF. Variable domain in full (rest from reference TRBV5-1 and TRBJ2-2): KAGVTQTPRYLIKTRGQQVTLSCSPISGHRSVSWYQQTPGQGLQFLFEYFSETQRNKGNFPGRFSGRQFSNSRSEMNVSTLELGDSALYLCASSKDSVTGELFFGEGSRLTVL.

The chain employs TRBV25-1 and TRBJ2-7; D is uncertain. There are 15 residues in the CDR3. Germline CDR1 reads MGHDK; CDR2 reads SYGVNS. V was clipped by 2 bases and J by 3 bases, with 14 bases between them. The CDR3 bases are TGTGCCAGCAGTGAAAACTTAGTAAATGGCTACGAGCAGTACTTC. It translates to CASSENLVNGYEQYF.

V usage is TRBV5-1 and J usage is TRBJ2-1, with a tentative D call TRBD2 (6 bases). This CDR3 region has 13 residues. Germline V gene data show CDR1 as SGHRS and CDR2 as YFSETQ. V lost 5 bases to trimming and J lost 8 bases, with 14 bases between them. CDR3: CASRRMLADEQFF. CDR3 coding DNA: TGCGCCAGCAGAAGGATGTTAGCGGATGAGCAGTTCTTC. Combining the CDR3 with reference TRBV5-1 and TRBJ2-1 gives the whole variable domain KAGVTQTPRYLIKTRGQQVTLSCSPISGHRSVSWYQQTPGQGLQFLFEYFSETQRNKGNFPGRFSGRQFSNSRSEMNVSTLELGDSALYLCASRRMLADEQFFGPGTRLTVL.

The CDR3 DNA sequence: TGTGCCAGTAATAAAGAAATAGGCGGGCACCATTACGAGCAGTACTTC. It translates to CASNKEIGGHHYEQYF. The V call is TRBV19, the J call TRBJ2-7; weak D call: TRBD2 (5 bases). The V end was cut by 7 bases, the J end by 4 bases, with 23 bases between. There are 16 residues in the CDR3. Germline CDR1 reads LNHDA; CDR2 reads SQIVND (reference sequence). Looking up the rest from reference TRBV19 and TRBJ2-7 gives the full variable domain: DGGITQSPKYLFRKEGQNVTLSCEQNLNHDAMYWYRQDPGQGLRLIYYSQIVNDFQKGDIAEGYSVSREKKESFPLTVTSAQKNPTAFYLCASNKEIGGHHYEQYFGPGTRLTVT.

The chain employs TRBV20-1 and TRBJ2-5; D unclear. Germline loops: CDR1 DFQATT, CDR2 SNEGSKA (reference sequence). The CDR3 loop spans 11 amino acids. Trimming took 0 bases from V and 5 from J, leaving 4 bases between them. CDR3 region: CSARDLETQYF. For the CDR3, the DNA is TGCAGTGCTAGAGATCTTGAGACCCAGTACTTC.

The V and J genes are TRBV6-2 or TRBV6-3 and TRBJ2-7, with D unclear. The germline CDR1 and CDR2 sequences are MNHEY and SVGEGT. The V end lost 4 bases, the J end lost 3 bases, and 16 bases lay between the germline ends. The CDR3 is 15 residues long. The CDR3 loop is CASSSKVVVVYEQYF. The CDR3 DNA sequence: TGTGCCAGCAGTTCCAAAGTAGTCGTGGTCTACGAGCAGTACTTC.

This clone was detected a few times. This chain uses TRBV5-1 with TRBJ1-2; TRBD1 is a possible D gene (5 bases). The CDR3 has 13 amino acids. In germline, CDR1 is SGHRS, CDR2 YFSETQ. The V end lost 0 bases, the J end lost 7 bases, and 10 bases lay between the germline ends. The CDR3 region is CASSLVLGGGYTF. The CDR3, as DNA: TGCGCCAGCAGCTTGGTTCTCGGGGGTGGCTACACCTTC.